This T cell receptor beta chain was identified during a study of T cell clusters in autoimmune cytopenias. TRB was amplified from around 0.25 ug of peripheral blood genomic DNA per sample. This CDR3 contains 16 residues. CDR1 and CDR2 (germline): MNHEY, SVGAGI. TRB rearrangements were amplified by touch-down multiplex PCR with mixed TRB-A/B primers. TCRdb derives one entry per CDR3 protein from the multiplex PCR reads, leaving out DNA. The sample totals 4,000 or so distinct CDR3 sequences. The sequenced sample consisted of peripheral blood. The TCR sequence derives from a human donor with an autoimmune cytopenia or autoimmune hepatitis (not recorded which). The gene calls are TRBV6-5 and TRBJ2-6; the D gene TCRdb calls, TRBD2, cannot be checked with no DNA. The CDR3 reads CASSRDGYSGANVLTF.